The source of this TCR beta chain is a study of OX40 agonist ivuxolimab in advanced cancers. Study summary: Every 2 weeks, ivuxolimab was infused into the patients intravenously at between 0.01 and 10 mg/kg. The dose-escalation cohort was approximately 85% male, with a mean age of 60 years, ranging about 20 to 85.

Data came from immunoSEQ multiplex PCR; TCRdb stores just in-frame clones and leaves some out. The sample contains around 100,000 clones, approximately 90% of which appear only once. Per the germline V gene, CDR1 is MGHRA and CDR2 is YSYEKL. There are 16 residues in the CDR3. V was clipped by 0 bases and J by 1 base, with 12 bases between them. Broader study findings: Both blood CD4+ and CD8+ T cells showed clonal growth by week 6 at 0.1 to 3.0 mg/kg.

Regarding this clone: The antigen is undetermined.

The sequence came from an adult with an advanced solid tumor such as melanoma, head and neck, liver or kidney cancer. Material: CD4+ or CD8+ T cells sorted from blood, obtained in a trial of the OX40 agonist ivuxolimab. This chain connects TRBV4-1 to TRBJ1-2; D call uncertain. The CDR3 nucleotides are TGCGCCAGCAGCCAAGAATCTCGGGCCGTTAACTATGGCTACACCTTC. Residues: CASSQESRAVNYGYTF.